The 10 T cell receptor beta chains given below trace back to one sample, sequenced in a study of blood T cell repertoires in COVID-19. The method was immunoSEQ multiplex PCR; TCRdb's version includes in-frame clones alone and lacks a portion of them. The sample contains roughly 200,000 clones, about 81% of which appear only once. Sequenced sample: PBMCs or T cells enriched from blood (not recorded which). These receptor sequences come from a man in his forties who had recovered from COVID-19.

Turning to this clone: Other nucleotide sequences from this sample produce the same CDR3. The chain couples TRBV18 to TRBJ2-7, with D unclear. CDR1 and CDR2 from the germline V gene are KGHSH and LQKENI. CDR3 length: 12 amino acids. V was pared by 3 bases and J by 0 bases, with 3 bases between. The CDR3 reads CASSPLSYEQYF. The CDR3 nucleotides read TGTGCCAGCTCACCCCTCTCCTACGAGCAGTACTTC.

The V gene is TRBV27, the J gene TRBJ1-5; D uncertain. This CDR3 has 13 amino acids. The V end lost 6 bases, the J end lost 4 bases, and 10 bases lay between the germline ends. Germline values: CDR1 MNHEY, CDR2 SMNVEV (reference sequence). The CDR3: CASSRGENQPQHF. The CDR3 DNA reads as TGTGCCAGCAGCCGAGGTGAAAATCAGCCCCAGCATTTT.

This clone was seen just once. V gene TRBV18 combines with J gene TRBJ1-1; D may be TRBD1 (5 bases). V was clipped by 3 bases and J by 7 bases, with 12 bases between them. The CDR3 extends over 13 amino acids. The germline gives CDR1 KGHSH, CDR2 LQKENI. CDR3 protein: CASSPQDRGEAFF. The CDR3 coding sequence is TGTGCCAGCTCACCCCAAGATAGGGGTGAAGCTTTCTTT.

This clone appeared a few times. This chain connects TRBV28 to TRBJ2-1; possibly TRBD2 for D (6 bases). The CDR3 sequence is 13 residues long. The germline CDR1 and CDR2 sequences are MDHEN and SYDVKM. The CDR3 loop is CAIAPGGTNEQFF. The DNA for the CDR3 is TGTGCAATTGCCCCCGGAGGGACTAATGAGCAGTTCTTC. The full variable domain, its missing parts supplied by reference TRBV28 and TRBJ2-1, is DVKVTQSSRYLVKRTGEKVFLECVQDMDHENMFWYRQDPGLGLRLIYFSYDVKMKEKGDIPEGYSVSREKKERFSLILESASTNQTSMYLCAIAPGGTNEQFFGPGTRLTVL.

This clone was picked up a small number of times. In DNA form, the CDR3 reads TGTGCCAGCAGCTTTGGGGGGGCGGATGAGCAGTTCTTC. Translation gives CASSFGGADEQFF. V and J are TRBV7-3 and TRBJ2-1; possibly TRBD2 for D (7 bases). The CDR3 extends over 13 amino acids. Germline CDR1 SGHTA, CDR2 FQGTGA. The ends were cut back, 3 bases at V and 8 bases at J, with 11 bases in the middle.

The chain has TRBV18 and TRBJ1-1, with D perhaps TRBD1 (6 bases). Trimming removed 3 bases from V and 4 bases from J, with 18 bases in between. The CDR3 is 16 amino acids. The germline CDR1 and CDR2 sequences are KGHSH and LQKENI. The CDR3 coding sequence is TGTGCCAGCTCACCTGCGCCAAGGGGGGAGGGCACTGAAGCTTTCTTT. Translation gives CASSPAPRGEGTEAFF. The variable domain in full, completed from reference TRBV18 and TRBJ1-1, reads NAGVMQNPRHLVRRRGQEARLRCSPMKGHSHVYWYRQLPEEGLKFMVYLQKENIIDESGMPKERFSAEFPKEGPSILRIQQVVRGDSAAYFCASSPAPRGEGTEAFFGQGTRLTVV.

CDR3 DNA sequence: TGCAGCGTTGCCTTGTACATCCAACAGGGGTCCCCTACTACTGCCAAAAACATTCAGTACTTC. The encoded protein is CSVALYIQQGSPTTAKNIQYF. The V gene is TRBV29-1, the J gene TRBJ2-4; TRBD1 matches 7 bases. Germline assignment: CDR1 SQVTM and CDR2 ANQGSEA. V was pared by 4 bases and J by 1 base, with 25 bases of the junction left unmatched. The CDR3 runs 21 residues.

The chain couples TRBV7-9 to TRBJ2-1; TRBD1 might be the D (6 bases). Germline V gene data show CDR1 as SEHNR and CDR2 as FQNEAQ (reference sequence). The CDR3 extends over 14 amino acids. V lost 4 bases to trimming and J lost 2 bases, with 9 bases between them. CDR3 protein: CASSWGTPYNEQFF. The CDR3 DNA is TGTGCCAGCAGCTGGGGGACACCCTACAATGAGCAGTTCTTC.

The gene calls are TRBV29-1 and TRBJ1-1, with a tentative D call TRBD1 (5 bases). The V gene lost 6 bases and the J gene lost 0 bases, with 17 bases spanning the gap. The germline V gene has CDR1 SQVTM and CDR2 ANQGSEA. The CDR3 sequence is 15 residues long. CDR3 amino acids: CSVARQQPMNTEAFF. For the CDR3, the DNA is TGCAGCGTAGCCCGACAGCAACCTATGAACACTGAAGCTTTCTTT.

V usage is TRBV7-8 and J usage is TRBJ2-2; TRBD1 might be the D (6 bases). The CDR3 is 15 amino acids. The V end was cut by 4 bases, the J end by 4 bases, with 13 bases between. Germline lookup yields CDR1 SGHVS and CDR2 FQNEAQ. In DNA form, the CDR3 reads TGTGCCAGCAGCTCAAGCCCACAGGGCACCGGGGAGCTGTTTTTT. Its translation: CASSSSPQGTGELFF. Based on the CDR3 plus reference TRBV7-8 and TRBJ2-2, the full variable domain is GAGVSQSPRYKVAKRGQDVALRCDPISGHVSLFWYQQALGQGPEFLTYFQNEAQLDKSGLPSDRFFAERPEGSVSTLKIQRTQQEDSAVYLCASSSSPQGTGELFFGEGSRLTVL.